Listed here are 11 T cell receptor beta chains from one sample, sequenced in a study of cytomegalovirus exposure and HLA in healthy donors. Only in-frame clones appear in the TCRdb table, and some are missing; sequencing was by immunoSEQ multiplex PCR. The profile covers around 70,000 clones, with 94% appearing a single time and about 2.1% taken by the ten largest. Sequenced: PBMCs. The receptors stem from a woman between 18 and 30 years old in good health and CMV-seropositive.

The CDR3 bases are TGTGCCAGCAGCTTAGTTGGGTTTGGGGACATAAACATTCAGTACTTC. Translating it yields CASSLVGFGDINIQYF. The J gene is TRBJ2-4, the V gene TRBV7-8; weak D call: TRBD1 (6 bases). CDR1 and CDR2 from the germline V gene are SGHVS and FQNEAQ. The CDR3 totals 16 residues. The germline V and J ends were trimmed by 1 base and 6 bases, with 16 bases remaining between them.

The chain joins TRBV28 to TRBJ2-3, with 10 positions matching TRBD2. J was trimmed by 6 bases and V by 7 bases; bases with no gene match: 7. The germline V gene has CDR1 MDHEN and CDR2 SYDVKM. The CDR3 totals 14 residues. For the CDR3, the DNA is TGTGCCAGCATCAATAGCGGGGGGTCGGATACGCAGTATTTT. This gives the protein CASINSGGSDTQYF.

The V call is TRBV18, the J call TRBJ1-3, with D tentatively TRBD1 (5 bases). CDR1 KGHSH and CDR2 LQKENI come from the germline V gene. Trimming cost V 3 bases and J 0 bases, with 12 bases left between them. CDR3 length equals 16 residues. CDR3 bases: TGTGCCAGCTCACCGGCCAGGGTGGACTCTGGAAACACCATATATTTT. Amino acid sequence: CASSPARVDSGNTIYF.

V is TRBV6-5 and J is TRBJ2-7, with TRBD2 matching 9 bases. V lost 5 bases and J lost 2; bases outside the gene matches: 4. This CDR3 contains 14 residues. From germline, CDR1 is MNHEY and CDR2 SVGAGI. The CDR3 here is CASSRLAGPYEQYF. In nucleotides, the CDR3 is TGTGCCAGCAGTAGGCTAGCGGGACCCTACGAGCAGTACTTC.

This chain's CDR3 is CSVDRRGEGGYGYTF. The CDR3 DNA follows: TGCAGCGTTGATCGCCGCGGGGAGGGGGGTTATGGCTACACCTTC. The chain joins TRBV29-1 to TRBJ1-2, with a tentative D call TRBD1 (6 bases). This CDR3 region has 15 residues. Deletions cut 3 bases from V and 5 bases from J, with 19 bases between. Germline values: CDR1 SQVTM, CDR2 ANQGSEA.

The rearrangement joins TRBV30 to TRBJ1-2; D uncertain. V gave up 4 bases and J gave up 3 bases, with 15 bases separating them. CDR1 is GTSNPN, CDR2 SVGIG, per germline (reference sequence). This CDR3 has 14 residues. Written as DNA, the CDR3 is TGTGCCTGGACCTGGGGAGGTTCTTACTATGGCTACACCTTC. Its translation: CAWTWGGSYYGYTF.

The DNA of the CDR3 is TGTGCCACCCCGACGGTTGGCGGGAGCTCCTACAATGAGCAGTTCTTC. As protein: CATPTVGGSSYNEQFF. This rearrangement joins TRBV7-9 to TRBJ2-1; 7 bases match TRBD2. Germline loops: CDR1 SEHNR, CDR2 FQNEAQ (reference sequence). V was pared by 10 bases and J by 0 bases, with 12 bases of the junction left unmatched. The CDR3 runs 16 residues.

The chain employs TRBV7-9 and TRBJ1-1; 7 positions agree with TRBD1. This CDR3 has 15 amino acids. Germline V gives CDR1 SEHNR, CDR2 FQNEAQ (reference sequence). The ends lost 5 bases at V and 2 bases at J; junction bases unmatched: 8. CDR3 bases: TGTGCCAGCAGCCCCGTCGGGACAGCTAACACTGAAGCTTTCTTT. Amino acids: CASSPVGTANTEAFF. The full variable domain, completed using reference TRBV7-9 and TRBJ1-1, is DTGVSQNPRHKITKRGQNVTFRCDPISEHNRLYWYRQTLGQGPEFLTYFQNEAQLEKSRLLSDRFSAERPKGSFSTLEIQRTEQGDSAMYLCASSPVGTANTEAFFGQGTRLTVV.

The genes are TRBV7-2 and TRBJ2-3; 8 nucleotides agree with TRBD2. Trimming cost V 5 bases and J 3 bases; bases outside gene matches: 10. The CDR3 spans 16 residues. Germline CDR1 is SGHTA and CDR2 is FQGNSA. The CDR3 DNA reads as TGTGCCAGCAGCCCGCAGACCGGGGGGGCAACAGATACGCAGTATTTT. Translation gives CASSPQTGGATDTQYF.

This clone was seen only once. The chain carries TRBV6-6 and TRBJ1-2, with 8 positions matching TRBD1. The CDR3 runs 13 residues. Per germline, CDR1 MNHNY and CDR2 SVGAGI (reference sequence). Trimming took 4 bases from V and 2 from J; bases not matched to a gene: 0. The CDR3 sequence: CASSWTGNYGYTF. Here the CDR3 DNA reads TGTGCCAGCAGTTGGACAGGGAACTATGGCTACACCTTC.

This clone was seen a handful of times. The J gene is TRBJ1-2, the V gene TRBV11-2, with 7 bases lining up with TRBD1. The V segment lost 5 bases and the J segment 5 bases; nucleotides outside the gene matches: 14. Germline V CDR1 and CDR2: SGHAT, FQNNGV. The CDR3 is 16 amino acids. The CDR3 DNA is TGTGCCAGCAGCACCCACACCGGGACAGCCCCGTATGGCTACACCTTC. This translates into CASSTHTGTAPYGYTF.